The text below deals with one T cell receptor (beta chain). The sample comes from a study of preoperative IRX-2 immunotherapy in early breast cancer. Treatment: preoperative locoregional IRX-2 cytokine immunotherapy. Patients received preoperative, locoregional IRX-2 cytokine immunotherapy in a phase Ib study. Sequencing was performed with immunoSEQ multiplex PCR; in TCRdb, only in-frame clones are kept and a portion is missing. The top ten clones hold 1% to 1.5% of a sample with 20,000 to 30,000 clones, about 81% of them seen once. Looked up from germline, CDR1 is GTSNPN and CDR2 is SVGIG (reference sequence). V was clipped by 0 bases and J by 0 bases, with 9 bases between them. This CDR3 comprises 15 residues.

Specimen: lymph node tissue, collected after IRX-2 immunotherapy. The chain is built from TRBV30 and TRBJ1-3; D may be TRBD1 (5 bases). The TCR originated in a human donor with breast cancer. CDR3 residues: CAWSVRGLSGNTIYF. CDR3 nucleotides: TGTGCCTGGAGTGTTCGGGGCCTCTCTGGAAACACCATATATTTT.